The 10 T cell receptor beta chains in this list originate from one sample, sequenced in a study of blood T cell repertoires in COVID-19. The protocol was immunoSEQ multiplex PCR, while the TCRdb copy is restricted to in-frame clones and leaves out a portion. The table includes 200,000 to 250,000 clones, roughly 85% detected once. The sample consisted of peripheral blood. These receptor sequences come from a woman younger than 35 who had recovered from COVID-19.

The chain is built from TRBV7-9 and TRBJ2-5, with 10 bases fitting TRBD2. Unmatched junction bases numbered 15, after V lost 3 bases and J lost 2 bases. Germline-derived CDR1 and CDR2 are SEHNR and FQNEAQ (reference sequence). The CDR3 extends over 19 amino acids. CDR3 sequence: CASSLFRLAGGSGQETQYF. CDR3 nucleotide sequence: TGTGCCAGCAGCTTGTTCAGACTAGCGGGTGGCTCTGGTCAAGAGACCCAGTACTTC.

The chain combines TRBV23-1 with TRBJ1-5; 7 bases are a match to TRBD1. TRBV23-1 is an ORF, and what it does is uncertain. The CDR3 contains 16 residues. Trimming at V came to 3 bases and at J to 4 bases, leaving 9 bases not matched to a gene. The CDR3 spells CASSHPGQELNQPQHF. The CDR3 DNA reads as TGCGCCAGCAGTCACCCCGGACAGGAGCTAAATCAGCCCCAGCATTTT.

V usage is TRBV9 and J usage is TRBJ2-2; 7 positions match TRBD2. Germline assignment: CDR1 SGDLS and CDR2 YYNGEE. CDR3 length: 14 amino acids. The V gene end was trimmed by 3 bases and the J gene end by 3 bases; junction bases not matched to a gene: 2. The CDR3 here is CASSAGRYTGELFF. The CDR3 DNA sequence: TGTGCCAGCAGCGCCGGGAGGTACACCGGGGAGCTGTTTTTT.

CDR3 sequence (DNA): TGTGCCAGCAGCGACGTTCCAGGGACTAGCGGGAGAATAGAGACCCAGTACTTC. This sequence encodes CASSDVPGTSGRIETQYF. V and J are TRBV27 and TRBJ2-5; 14 bases map to TRBD2. The CDR3 loop spans 18 amino acids. CDR1 MNHEY and CDR2 SMNVEV come from the germline V gene (reference sequence). The V gene end was trimmed by 6 bases and the J gene end by 4 bases; junction bases not matched to a gene: 13.

This chain uses TRBV11-3 with TRBJ2-1, with 8 bases lining up with TRBD2. The CDR3 loop spans 13 amino acids. CDR1 SGHNT and CDR2 YENEEA come from the germline V gene. V lost 3 bases, J lost 6 bases, and 1 base stayed unmatched. CDR3 sequence (DNA): TGTGCCAGCAGCTTTGGGACTAGCAATGAGCAGTTCTTC. It codes for CASSFGTSNEQFF.

The V and J genes are TRBV25-1 and TRBJ1-1; D is perhaps TRBD1 (5 bases). From germline, CDR1 is MGHDK and CDR2 SYGVNS. The CDR3 runs to 13 residues. The V and J ends lost 5 bases and 0 bases respectively, with 7 bases between them. CDR3 loop: CASSPGMNTEAFF. CDR3 in DNA: TGTGCCAGCAGTCCAGGGATGAACACTGAAGCTTTCTTT.

The rearrangement links TRBV28 to TRBJ1-6, with D possibly matching TRBD1 (6 bases). The germline CDR1 and CDR2 sequences are MDHEN and SYDVKM. The CDR3 contains 15 residues. V was shortened by 2 bases and J by 9 bases, with 14 bases between the two germline ends. The CDR3 DNA reads as TGTGCCAGCAGTTTAAGGGGAGGGGGGGGTTCACCCCTCCACTTT. This encodes CASSLRGGGGSPLHF.

The CDR3 DNA is TGTGCCAGCAGTTCCTCCGGACAGTTCTATGGCTACACCTTC. This encodes CASSSSGQFYGYTF. V and J are TRBV28 and TRBJ1-2; the D gene is possibly TRBD1 (6 bases). Trimming left V 4 bases short and J 4 bases short, with 13 bases between. CDR1 is MDHEN and CDR2 is SYDVKM in the germline V gene. The CDR3 consists of 14 residues.

This clone has just a few counts. The V and J genes are TRBV29-1 and TRBJ1-4; D gene uncertain. Trimming stripped 0 bases from V and 1 base from J, with 9 bases between. Looked up from germline, CDR1 is SQVTM and CDR2 is ANQGSEA. CDR3 size: 15 residues. The CDR3 sequence: CSVEDLKLTNEKLFF. CDR3 bases: TGCAGCGTTGAAGATCTAAAACTAACTAATGAAAAACTGTTTTTT.

For the CDR3, the DNA is TGTGCCAGCAGCCGACAGGGGGGGGTCACTGAAGCTTTCTTT. Residues: CASSRQGGVTEAFF. This chain links TRBV27 with TRBJ1-1; 9 nucleotides match TRBD1. V shed 6 bases and J 4 bases; nucleotides not matched to a gene: 6. There are 14 residues in the CDR3. Germline assignment: CDR1 MNHEY and CDR2 SMNVEV (reference sequence).